The source of this TCR beta chain is a study of blood T cell repertoires in COVID-19. As for the study in general: COVID-19 samples collected from the United States, Italy and Spain covered acute and convalescent phases.

This CDR3 spans 16 amino acids. Unmatched junction bases numbered 6, after V lost 4 bases and J lost 0 bases. Germline loops: CDR1 MNHNS, CDR2 SASEGT. Sequenced by immunoSEQ multiplex PCR; TCRdb stores in-frame clones only, minus some. The sample comprises 350,000 to 450,000 clones, roughly 90% of which are singletons, and about 1.2% rests with the top ten. The rearrangement links TRBV6-1 to TRBJ1-3, with TRBD1 matching over 7 bases. The specimen was peripheral blood. The TCR comes from a man aged 40-49 years with acute or convalescent COVID-19. The CDR3 region is CASSVSGTASGNTIYF. The CDR3 nucleotides are TGTGCCAGCAGTGTCTCCGGGACAGCCTCTGGAAACACCATATATTTT.